These 20 T cell receptor beta chains were all obtained from the same sample, sequenced in a study of T-cell reconstitution after alpha-beta-depleted transplantation in children. Unique molecular identifiers were incorporated during preparation of the TCRbeta library. TCRdb re-called the PCR reads with MiXCR, one entry per CDR3 protein. Of about 210,000 distinct CDR3 sequences listed, over 15% are singletons. The source was PBMCs, mostly from graft donor cells, collected 360 days after TCRalphabeta/CD19-depleted stem cell transplant. These receptors all come from a male patient between 2 and 10 years old who had a stem cell transplant for acute lymphoblastic leukemia, so the T cells may come from the graft donor.

This clonotype was seen more than once but under ten times. The chain has TRBV12-3 or TRBV12-4 and TRBJ1-1, with a possible D match to TRBD1 (5 bases). This CDR3 has 11 residues. The V end lost 6 bases, the J end lost 7 bases, and 9 bases lay between the germline ends. The DNA for the CDR3 is TGTGCCAGCAGAAAGGGGTATGAAGCTTTCTTT. Residues: CASRKGYEAFF.

This clonotype came up many times. V gene TRBV29-1 combines with J gene TRBJ2-1; D is uncertain. The CDR3 runs to 15 residues. The germline gives CDR1 SQVTM, CDR2 ANQGSEA. V was pared by 0 bases and J by 5 bases, with 14 bases between. Here the CDR3 reads CSVEDPVFPHNEQFF. The CDR3 DNA reads as TGCAGCGTTGAAGATCCGGTATTTCCCCACAATGAGCAGTTCTTC.

The table lists this clonotype with a few counts. The rearrangement uses TRBV14 and TRBJ2-5; D is unclear. The CDR3 contains 13 residues. Germline V CDR1 and CDR2: SGHDN, FVKESK. The ends were cut back, 2 bases at V and 1 base at J, with 5 bases in the middle. In DNA form, the CDR3 reads TGTGCCAGCAGCCAACGAATCCAAGAGACCCAGTACTTC. Its translation is CASSQRIQETQYF.

The J gene is TRBJ2-7, the V gene TRBV7-2, with TRBD1 as a possible D gene (5 bases). Germline lookup yields CDR1 SGHTA and CDR2 FQGNSA. V was pared by 2 bases and J by 6 bases, with 11 bases between. This CDR3 has 13 residues. This CDR3 reads CASSLNRPSEQYF. The CDR3 DNA reads TGTGCCAGCAGCTTAAACAGGCCCTCCGAGCAGTACTTC. Full variable domain (missing parts from reference TRBV7-2 and TRBJ2-7): GAGVSQSPSNKVTEKGKDVELRCDPISGHTALYWYRQSLGQGLEFLIYFQGNSAPDKSGLPSDRFSAERTGGSVSTLTIQRTQQEDSAVYLCASSLNRPSEQYFGPGTRLTVT.

This clonotype was seen only a few times. The chain recombines TRBV6-1 with TRBJ1-5, with D possibly matching TRBD1 (6 bases). The germline V and J ends were trimmed by 7 bases and 1 base, with 17 bases remaining between them. The germline gives CDR1 MNHNS, CDR2 SASEGT. CDR3 size: 16 residues. The CDR3, as DNA: TGTGCCAGCACACCCACTACAGGGATGAGCAATCAGCCCCAGCATTTT. This encodes CASTPTTGMSNQPQHF.

This clonotype was detected a few times. The chain couples TRBV4-2 to TRBJ1-5; D is possibly TRBD1 (6 bases). The CDR3 contains 20 residues. Germline CDR1 and CDR2: LGHNA and YNFKEQ. V lost 0 bases, J lost 6 bases, and 27 bases lay in between. For the CDR3, the DNA is TGTGCCAGCAGCCAAGATTGGGAACAGGGCCTGGGGGAGCTTCCTCAGCCCCAGCATTTT. It translates to CASSQDWEQGLGELPQPQHF.

This clonotype was picked up many times. J is TRBJ2-7 and V is TRBV20-1; D unclear. Trimming pared 0 bases from V and 3 bases from J, leaving 3 bases between. Germline V lookup: CDR1 DFQATT, CDR2 SNEGSKA (reference sequence). This CDR3 spans 11 amino acids. CDR3 in DNA: TGCAGTGCTAGAGAGGTCTACGAGCAGTACTTC. Protein product: CSAREVYEQYF.

The chain combines TRBV4-2 with TRBJ2-7; weak D call: TRBD2 (5 bases). Germline CDR1 is LGHNA and CDR2 is YNFKEQ. The ends were cut back, 2 bases at V and 0 bases at J, with 14 bases in the middle. CDR3 length equals 16 residues. The CDR3 spells CASSQFDGSTSYEQYF. DNA for the CDR3: TGTGCCAGCAGCCAATTTGATGGGAGTACCTCCTACGAGCAGTACTTC.

This clonotype was counted ten times or more. This chain joins TRBV7-2 and TRBJ2-3, with D tentatively TRBD1 (5 bases). Per the germline V gene, CDR1 is SGHTA and CDR2 is FQGNSA. The CDR3 covers 12 residues. The V gene lost 5 bases and the J gene lost 6 bases, with 9 bases spanning the gap. The CDR3 DNA is TGTGCCAGCAGCCAGGGAATCGATACGCAGTATTTT. Amino acids: CASSQGIDTQYF.

A single count supports this clonotype. This chain connects TRBV12-3 or TRBV12-4 to TRBJ2-5; 8 bases line up with TRBD2. There are 19 residues in the CDR3. Trimming at V came to 8 bases and at J to 5 bases, leaving 25 bases not matched to a gene. In DNA form, the CDR3 reads TGTGCCAGCGCCCGTTATCCGGATCGACTAGCGAAGGGGTCGGAGACCCAGTACTTC. Translating it yields CASARYPDRLAKGSETQYF.

This clonotype showed up just a few times. The genes are TRBV2 and TRBJ2-1; D may be TRBD1 or TRBD2 (5 bases each). Between the trimmed V and J ends, which lost 8 bases and 3 bases, there was a span of 17 bases. CDR3 length: 15 amino acids. Germline CDR1 reads SNHLY; CDR2 reads FYNNEI. This chain's CDR3 is CASEVRDDNYNEQFF. In nucleotides, the CDR3 is TGTGCCAGCGAGGTCCGGGACGACAACTACAATGAGCAGTTCTTC.

This clonotype was counted a few times. J is TRBJ2-3 and V is TRBV3-1; 7 nucleotides align to TRBD1. Germline V gene data show CDR1 as LGHDT and CDR2 as YNNKEL (reference sequence). The CDR3 sequence is 17 residues long. With V trimmed by 2 bases and J by 5 bases, 13 bases remained unmatched. The CDR3 DNA reads TGTGCCAGCAGCCAACGGTACCGGGACAGAATAGAAGATACGCAGTATTTT. This encodes CASSQRYRDRIEDTQYF.

This clonotype was counted at least ten times. The chain carries TRBV29-1 and TRBJ2-7, with D possibly TRBD2 on 5 matching bases. CDR1 and CDR2 from the germline V gene are SQVTM and ANQGSEA. CDR3 length: 12 amino acids. The ends were cut back, 2 bases at V and 0 bases at J, with 5 bases in the middle. CDR3 amino acids: CSVETSSYEQYF. The CDR3 DNA follows: TGCAGCGTTGAAACTAGCTCCTACGAGCAGTACTTC.

This sequence joins TRBV10-2 and TRBJ2-2; the D is unclear. CDR3 size: 14 residues. CDR1 is WSHSY, CDR2 SAAADI, per germline. The V gene lost 1 base and the J gene lost 6 bases, with 9 bases spanning the gap. CDR3 coding DNA: TGCGCCAGCAGTGAGTGGGTGGCCCCCGGGGAGCTGTTTTTT. This gives the protein CASSEWVAPGELFF.

V usage is TRBV6-2 or TRBV6-3 and J usage is TRBJ2-7, with unresolved D. This CDR3 spans 17 amino acids. Trimming pared 8 bases from V and 2 bases from J, leaving 25 bases between. Germline-derived CDR1 and CDR2 are MNHEY and SVGEGT. CDR3 bases: TGTGCCAGCGACTCTCAGTTCTCCTCCGAAGACCCCTACGAGCAGTACTTC. This sequence encodes CASDSQFSSEDPYEQYF.

This chain uses TRBV5-1 with TRBJ2-5; possibly TRBD1 for D (6 bases). The ends were cut back, 4 bases at V and 3 bases at J, with 16 bases in the middle. Germline lookup yields CDR1 SGHRS and CDR2 YFSETQ. The CDR3 totals 15 residues. This CDR3 reads CASSVPGAVEETQYF. Written as DNA, the CDR3 is TGCGCCAGCAGCGTACCAGGGGCAGTGGAAGAGACCCAGTACTTC.

This clonotype appeared many times. The chain couples TRBV6-5 to TRBJ1-1; no reliable D call. The germline V gene encodes CDR1 MNHEY and CDR2 SVGAGI. Trimming left V 0 bases short and J 0 bases short, with 14 bases between. The CDR3 is 17 amino acids. The CDR3 DNA reads TGTGCCAGCAGTTACTCGTCCGCGAGGTTCATGAACACTGAAGCTTTCTTT. This codes for CASSYSSARFMNTEAFF.

This sequence joins TRBV12-3 or TRBV12-4 and TRBJ2-1; D gene unclear. The CDR3 spans 12 residues. V was trimmed by 6 bases and J by 4 bases, leaving 7 bases between them. In nucleotides, the CDR3 is TGTGCCAGCAGCACTCCATACAATGAGCAGTTCTTC. Translated: CASSTPYNEQFF.

The rearrangement links TRBV28 to TRBJ2-4; 8 bases align to TRBD1. The junction had 9 bases not matched to a gene; V was cut back by 8 bases and J by 0 bases. This CDR3 is built from 16 residues. Germline V gene sequence: CDR1 MDHEN, CDR2 SYDVKM. CDR3 sequence reads: CASALTGGKAKNIQYF. CDR3 nucleotides: TGTGCCAGCGCCCTAACAGGGGGGAAAGCCAAAAACATTCAGTACTTC.

This clonotype was detected only a few times. The chain combines TRBV12-3 or TRBV12-4 with TRBJ2-1; unclear D gene. The V and J ends lost 4 bases and 10 bases respectively, with 11 bases between them. CDR3 length: 12 residues. The CDR3 bases are TGTGCCAGCAGTTATAGGGTTGGCGAGCAGTTCTTC. Its translation: CASSYRVGEQFF.